The 14 T cell receptor beta chains in this list originate from one sample, sequenced in a study of T cell changes during pregnancy in multiple sclerosis. Profiling relied on immunoSEQ multiplex PCR, and the TCRdb table lists in-frame clones only, not all of them. The sample includes around 70,000 clones, 85% to 95% of them seen just once. Sequencing used peripheral blood, obtained in the second trimester of pregnancy. These TCRs come from a female donor in good health, enrolled as a control in a pregnancy study.

The chain combines TRBV11-3 with TRBJ1-6; D gene ambiguous. Per the germline V gene, CDR1 is SGHNT and CDR2 is YENEEA. The V and J ends lost 5 bases and 10 bases respectively, with 15 bases between them. The CDR3 is 14 amino acids. This chain's CDR3 is CASSPSSHGSPLHF. DNA of the CDR3: TGTGCCAGCAGCCCCTCTTCTCACGGGTCACCCCTCCACTTT. The full variable domain, completed using reference TRBV11-3 and TRBJ1-6, is EAGVVQSPRYKIIEKKQPVAFWCNPISGHNTLYWYLQNLGQGPELLIRYENEEAVDDSQLPKDRFSAERLKGVDSTLKIQPAELGDSAVYLCASSPSSHGSPLHFGNGTRLTVT.

The CDR3: CASQGQGQETQYF. The CDR3 nucleotides read TGTGCGAGTCAGGGACAGGGACAAGAGACCCAGTACTTC. The chain employs TRBV6-6 and TRBJ2-5, with 9 bases fitting TRBD1. CDR3 size: 13 residues. From germline, CDR1 is MNHNY and CDR2 SVGAGI (reference sequence).

V and J are TRBV10-3 and TRBJ2-7, with 12 bases that match TRBD2. Germline V lookup: CDR1 ENHRY, CDR2 SYGVKD. The V segment lost 3 bases and the J segment 2 bases; nucleotides outside the gene matches: 2. This CDR3 spans 15 amino acids. The CDR3 sequence is CAISDGLAGTYEQYF. The CDR3, as DNA: TGTGCCATCAGTGACGGACTAGCGGGGACCTACGAGCAGTACTTC.

The chain uses TRBV7-9 and TRBJ2-2, with D unclear. Looked up from germline, CDR1 is SEHNR and CDR2 is FQNEAQ (reference sequence). The V end lost 5 bases, the J end lost 1 base, and 5 bases lay between the germline ends. The CDR3 totals 13 residues. CDR3 nucleotide sequence: TGTGCCAGCAGCCACAGGAACACCGGGGAGCTGTTTTTT. Residues: CASSHRNTGELFF.

The chain employs TRBV10-3 and TRBJ2-5; 10 bases fit TRBD1. CDR3 size: 13 residues. From germline, CDR1 is ENHRY and CDR2 SYGVKD. V gave up 7 bases and J gave up 4 bases; unmatched junction bases: 3. The CDR3 is CAIKDRGRETQYF. The CDR3 bases are TGTGCCATCAAAGACAGGGGGCGAGAGACCCAGTACTTC.

This rearrangement joins TRBV11-2 to TRBJ2-1, with a tentative D call TRBD2 (5 bases). Germline V CDR1 and CDR2: SGHAT, FQNNGV. There are 9 residues in the CDR3. CDR3 nucleotides: TGTGGGGGAGACAATGAGCAGTTCTTC. Its translation: CGGDNEQFF.

The V call is TRBV27, the J call TRBJ1-4, with 9 bases that match TRBD1. From germline, CDR1 is MNHEY and CDR2 SMNVEV (reference sequence). The V and J ends lost 7 bases and 4 bases, in that order; junction bases with no gene match: 4. There are 14 residues in the CDR3. This CDR3 reads CASKTGGFNEKLFF. In DNA, the CDR3 is TGTGCCAGCAAAACAGGGGGCTTTAATGAAAAACTGTTTTTT.

The V and J genes are TRBV6-1 and TRBJ2-7; TRBD2 is a possible D gene (5 bases). V lost 6 bases to trimming and J lost 6 bases, with 9 bases between them. The CDR3 sequence is 11 residues long. Germline V lookup: CDR1 MNHNS, CDR2 SASEGT. The CDR3 DNA reads TGTGCCAGCAGGGCGAGCGGCGAGCAGTACTTC. As protein: CASRASGEQYF.

J is TRBJ2-2 and V is TRBV4-3; 7 bases agree with TRBD1. The CDR3 is 14 residues long. V was pared by 6 bases and J by 0 bases, with 1 base of the junction left unmatched. Germline-derived CDR1 and CDR2 are LGHNA and YSLEER. The CDR3 here is CASRRGPNTGELFF. The CDR3, as DNA: TGCGCCAGCAGGAGGGGGCCGAACACCGGGGAGCTGTTTTTT.

CDR3 sequence (DNA): TGTGCCAGCAGTGAAGCGGAGACAGTGCGAGAGGCTTTCTTT. Translated: CASSEAETVREAFF. The J gene is TRBJ1-1, the V gene TRBV25-1, with D possibly matching TRBD1 (5 bases). CDR3 length equals 14 residues. Per germline, CDR1 MGHDK and CDR2 SYGVNS. The V and J ends lost 2 bases and 11 bases respectively, with 18 bases between them.

This clone was seen many times. The chain carries TRBV28 and TRBJ1-5, with D tentatively TRBD1 (6 bases). Germline V gene lookup returns CDR1 MDHEN and CDR2 SYDVKM. The CDR3 runs 15 residues. Trimming removed 3 bases from V and 7 bases from J, with 16 bases in between. The CDR3 nucleotides read TGTGCCAGCAGTTTCCAAACAGGGTTTGACCAGCCCCAGCATTTT. Translating it yields CASSFQTGFDQPQHF.

V usage is TRBV7-8 and J usage is TRBJ1-5; the D is unclear. Germline V lookup: CDR1 SGHVS, CDR2 FQNEAQ. V lost 5 bases and J 1 base, leaving 18 bases between the germline ends. The CDR3 is made up of 17 amino acids. The CDR3 sequence is CASSPEAGLRSNQPQHF. In DNA form, the CDR3 reads TGTGCCAGCAGCCCAGAAGCGGGGTTGAGGAGCAATCAGCCCCAGCATTTT.

The chain is built from TRBV25-1 and TRBJ2-1; 13 nucleotides agree with TRBD2. The germline V gene has CDR1 MGHDK and CDR2 SYGVNS. The CDR3 covers 16 residues. The ends lost 4 bases at V and 9 bases at J; junction bases unmatched: 9. This chain's CDR3 is CASSASRLAGGLEQFF. Written as DNA, the CDR3 is TGTGCCAGCAGTGCCTCCCGACTAGCGGGGGGCCTTGAGCAGTTCTTC.

V is TRBV27 and J is TRBJ2-7; tentatively, D is TRBD1 (5 bases). This CDR3 comprises 13 residues. Germline V gives CDR1 MNHEY, CDR2 SMNVEV (reference sequence). Trimming left V 4 bases short and J 4 bases short, with 11 bases between. Here the CDR3 DNA reads TGTGCCAGCAGTTCCACAGGAAGTTACGAGCAGTACTTC. Its translation: CASSSTGSYEQYF.